This passage covers 23 T cell receptor beta chains from one sample sequenced in a study of blood T cell repertoires in COVID-19. TCRdb keeps only in-frame clones here, not all; method: immunoSEQ multiplex PCR. The table has roughly 100,000 clones, 70% to 90% seen once. Sequencing was carried out using peripheral blood. These receptors all stem from a man aged 45-60 years in a cohort sampled during active COVID-19.

CDR3 bases: TGCGCCAGTCAGACCGGGACAGGGGGGGAGACCCAGTACTTC. Encoded protein: CASQTGTGGETQYF. V and J are TRBV5-1 and TRBJ2-5; TRBD1 aligns across 11 bases. Germline loops: CDR1 SGHRS, CDR2 YFSETQ. After removal of 8 bases from V and 5 bases from J, the junction contained 8 bases not matched to a gene. The CDR3 consists of 14 residues.

The chain carries TRBV5-1 and TRBJ2-3; TRBD1 might be the D (6 bases). V lost 4 bases to trimming and J lost 2 bases, with 11 bases between them. CDR3 length equals 14 residues. The germline gives CDR1 SGHRS, CDR2 YFSETQ. Here the CDR3 DNA reads TGCGCCAGCAGCCCCCAGGGGAACACAGATACGCAGTATTTT. Its translation: CASSPQGNTDTQYF.

This clone was counted between two and nine times. The chain is built from TRBV19 and TRBJ1-6; 7 positions match TRBD1. V was clipped by 7 bases and J by 9 bases; unmatched bases: 15. The CDR3 consists of 16 residues. Germline V CDR1 and CDR2: LNHDA, SQIVND (reference sequence). The CDR3 sequence is CASTKSGRDRPSPLHF. The DNA for the CDR3 is TGTGCCAGTACCAAATCCGGCAGGGACAGACCTTCACCCCTCCACTTT.

The chain carries TRBV7-9 and TRBJ1-1; D uncertain. Germline V lookup: CDR1 SEHNR, CDR2 FQNEAQ (reference sequence). The V gene lost 2 bases and the J gene lost 2 bases, with 6 bases spanning the gap. The CDR3 has 13 amino acids. CDR3 loop: CASSLYSNTEAFF. In DNA, the CDR3 is TGTGCCAGCAGCTTATACAGCAACACTGAAGCTTTCTTT.

J is TRBJ2-5 and V is TRBV7-8, with TRBD1 identical over 10 bases. Germline assignment: CDR1 SGHVS and CDR2 FQNEAQ. J gave up 5 bases and V 8 bases, and 5 bases lay outside the gene matches. This CDR3 has 13 amino acids. CDR3 bases: TGTGCCAGCCGGGACAGGGGTCGCGAGACCCAGTACTTC. It yields the protein CASRDRGRETQYF.

This clone was found once. The chain combines TRBV27 with TRBJ1-6; D may be TRBD1 (5 bases). The CDR3 consists of 14 residues. Trimming stripped 7 bases from V and 2 bases from J, with 9 bases between. Germline V CDR1 and CDR2: MNHEY, SMNVEV (reference sequence). The DNA for the CDR3 is TGTGCCAGCAAAAAGGGGACCTATAATTCACCCCTCCACTTT. As protein: CASKKGTYNSPLHF.

This clone was seen a handful of times. The CDR3 spells CASSLNLGDTEAFF. CDR3 sequence (DNA): TGTGCCAGCAGCTTAAATCTCGGGGACACTGAAGCTTTCTTT. The chain employs TRBV11-3 and TRBJ1-1; D is unresolved. This CDR3 contains 14 residues. V lost 2 bases and J lost 3, with 10 bases in between. In germline, CDR1 is SGHNT, CDR2 YENEEA.

The rearrangement links TRBV2 to TRBJ2-4, with D possibly TRBD2 on 5 matching bases. The CDR3 has 15 residues. V was shortened by 4 bases and J by 5 bases, with 15 bases between the two germline ends. Germline values: CDR1 SNHLY, CDR2 FYNNEI. CDR3 bases: TGTGCCAGCAGTGTGAGTGGAGGACGGGAAAACATTCAGTACTTC. Its translation is CASSVSGGRENIQYF.

The CDR3 reads CASSSLDRADYGYTF. CDR3 coding DNA: TGTGCCAGCAGCAGCTTGGACAGGGCGGACTATGGCTACACCTTC. The gene calls are TRBV5-6 and TRBJ1-2, with 8 positions matching TRBD1. Germline trimming cut 4 bases from V and 3 bases from J; bases unmatched to any gene: 8. There are 15 residues in the CDR3. Per the germline V gene, CDR1 is SGHDT and CDR2 is YYEEEE.

This sequence joins TRBV18 and TRBJ1-4, with D tentatively TRBD1 (6 bases). V was pared by 6 bases and J by 14 bases, with 16 bases between. CDR1 KGHSH and CDR2 LQKENI come from the germline V gene. This CDR3 is built from 12 residues. This chain's CDR3 is CASSVLQQGLFF. The CDR3 DNA reads TGTGCCAGCTCCGTCCTGCAGCAGGGGCTGTTTTTT.

V is TRBV24-1 and J is TRBJ1-5; 8 nucleotides match TRBD1. CDR1 is KGHDR and CDR2 is SFDVKD in the germline V gene. The CDR3 is made up of 15 amino acids. Trimming at V came to 3 bases and at J to 8 bases, leaving 8 bases not matched to a gene. The CDR3 protein is CATSDPTGGGEPQHF. For the CDR3, the DNA is TGTGCCACCAGTGATCCCACAGGGGGAGGTGAGCCCCAGCATTTT.

V gene TRBV24-1 combines with J gene TRBJ2-2; weak D call: TRBD1 (6 bases). The germline CDR1 and CDR2 sequences are KGHDR and SFDVKD. CDR3 length equals 13 residues. Trimming removed 7 bases at V and 4 bases at J, with 9 bases between. The CDR3 is CATRGASTGELFF. Written as DNA, the CDR3 is TGTGCCACCAGGGGGGCCAGCACCGGGGAGCTGTTTTTT.

This sequence joins TRBV4-1 and TRBJ2-5; 7 bases fit TRBD2. CDR3 size: 15 residues. CDR1 is MGHRA, CDR2 YSYEKL, per germline. V lost 0 bases and J lost 4; bases outside the gene matches: 5. The CDR3 spells CASSQDRGVRETQYF. CDR3 coding DNA: TGCGCCAGCAGCCAAGATCGGGGGGTGCGAGAGACCCAGTACTTC.

The V and J genes are TRBV29-1 and TRBJ1-2; 9 bases are shared with TRBD1. There are 12 residues in the CDR3. Looked up from germline, CDR1 is SQVTM and CDR2 is ANQGSEA. Unmatched junction bases numbered 4, after V lost 6 bases and J lost 5 bases. The CDR3 sequence: CSVVTGGYGYTF. Written as DNA, the CDR3 is TGCAGCGTCGTGACAGGGGGGTATGGCTACACCTTC.

The chain employs TRBV5-1 and TRBJ2-5; D call uncertain. Germline-derived CDR1 and CDR2 are SGHRS and YFSETQ. This CDR3 spans 11 amino acids. Trimming left V 3 bases short and J 2 bases short, with 2 bases between. Here the CDR3 reads CASSSQETQYF. The CDR3 DNA is TGCGCCAGCAGCTCGCAAGAGACCCAGTACTTC.

The V gene is TRBV4-2, the J gene TRBJ1-4; 10 bases agree with TRBD1. V dropped 4 bases and J dropped 6; count of bases not matched to a gene: 2. Germline-derived CDR1 and CDR2 are LGHNA and YNFKEQ. This CDR3 has 14 amino acids. The CDR3 DNA reads as TGTGCCAGCAGCCGGGGGACAGGGGATGAAAAACTGTTTTTT. It specifies CASSRGTGDEKLFF.

The chain is built from TRBV5-8 and TRBJ2-3, with D possibly being TRBD2 (6 bases). The V end lost 2 bases, the J end lost 2 bases, and 18 bases lay between the germline ends. Germline assignment: CDR1 SGHTS and CDR2 YDEGEE. There are 17 residues in the CDR3. The CDR3 DNA reads TGTGCCAGCAGCTTCTGCCCCACGGGGGAGACCACAGATACGCAGTATTTT. This translates into CASSFCPTGETTDTQYF.

J is TRBJ1-2 and V is TRBV5-6, with D tentatively TRBD1 (5 bases). Germline CDR1 is SGHDT and CDR2 is YYEEEE. V gave up 6 bases and J gave up 4 bases, with 19 bases separating them. The CDR3 covers 15 residues. The chain's CDR3 is CASTGRRQFSYGYTF. CDR3 DNA: TGTGCCAGCACCGGAAGGAGACAGTTCAGCTATGGCTACACCTTC.

The V and J genes are TRBV2 and TRBJ2-5, with 11 bases fitting TRBD2. The V segment lost 8 bases and the J segment 2 bases; nucleotides outside the gene matches: 10. CDR3 length: 16 amino acids. CDR1 and CDR2 (germline): SNHLY, FYNNEI. This chain's CDR3 is CASRPGLADIQETQYF. CDR3 DNA sequence: TGTGCCAGCCGACCGGGACTAGCGGACATTCAAGAGACCCAGTACTTC. Full variable domain (remainder filled in from reference TRBV2 and TRBJ2-5): EPEVTQTPSHQVTQMGQEVILRCVPISNHLYFYWYRQILGQKVEFLVSFYNNEISEKSEIFDDQFSVERPDGSNFTLKIRSTKLEDSAMYFCASRPGLADIQETQYFGPGTRLLVL.

The V call is TRBV9, the J call TRBJ1-3, with D possibly matching TRBD1 (6 bases). CDR1 is SGDLS and CDR2 is YYNGEE in the germline V gene. V was trimmed by 3 bases and J by 4 bases, leaving 17 bases between them. This CDR3 has 16 amino acids. The CDR3 DNA sequence: TGTGCCAGCAGCGCGACAGGCGACCCCTCCGGAAACACCATATATTTT. Its protein product is CASSATGDPSGNTIYF.

CDR3 region: CASSQAKIGRGTNIQYF. The DNA for the CDR3 is TGTGCCAGCAGCCAAGCGAAAATCGGGAGAGGGACAAACATTCAGTACTTC. J is TRBJ2-4 and V is TRBV3-1 (or the pseudogene TRBV3-2); tentatively, D is TRBD2 (6 bases). Germline CDR1 reads LGHDT; CDR2 reads YNNKEL (reference sequence). CDR3 size: 17 residues. The V end lost 1 base, the J end lost 6 bases, and 19 bases lay between the germline ends.

This clone appeared a few times. Other DNA variants within this sample encode the same CDR3. The chain couples TRBV9 to TRBJ2-3; 7 bases map to TRBD2. CDR3 length equals 14 residues. Germline V CDR1 and CDR2: SGDLS, YYNGEE. V dropped 3 bases and J dropped 0; count of bases not matched to a gene: 1. CDR3 loop: CASSASGSTDTQYF. CDR3 coding DNA: TGTGCCAGCAGCGCTAGCGGCAGCACAGATACGCAGTATTTT.

This clone was picked up one time. The rearrangement joins TRBV11-2 to TRBJ1-6; perhaps TRBD1 as D (5 bases). Germline V CDR1 and CDR2: SGHAT, FQNNGV. The CDR3 covers 15 residues. V gave up 1 base and J gave up 10 bases, with 14 bases separating them. The CDR3: CASSLAGGGGSPLHF. In nucleotides, the CDR3 is TGTGCCAGCAGCTTAGCGGGGGGAGGTGGGTCACCCCTCCACTTT.